This T cell receptor beta chain was identified in a study of blood T cells in healthy people across ages. General study findings and limits: Diversity was higher, and naive CD4+ cells more numerous, in long-lived donors than in aged donors. Roughly linear declines in TCR beta diversity per million T cells occurred with age.

Remarks on this clonotype: As yet, its antigen is unknown. A much larger clonotype is one base distant, so this may be a read error.

Germline lookup yields CDR1 SGHTA and CDR2 FQGNSA. The length of the CDR3 is 13 residues. V lost 5 bases and J 5 bases, leaving 12 bases between the germline ends. Primed by a sample-barcoded 5' primer and a J-beta primer mix, a second PCR proceeded for roughly 6 to 12 cycles. In TCRdb, the 5' RACE reads were re-called with MiXCR into one record per CDR3 protein. This table has about 1.1 million distinct CDR3 sequences, more than 30% appearing once. Each individual donor underwent a draw of approximately 9.6 milliliters of peripheral blood. Total RNA was isolated from each sample in quantities of at least 5.5 micrograms.

Sequencing input: blood. The sequence came from a young man in good health. This chain connects TRBV7-2 to TRBJ1-1, with unresolved D. DNA of the CDR3: TGTGCCAGCAGCCCTGTTAGGGAAACTGAAGCTTTCTTT. Protein sequence: CASSPVRETEAFF.